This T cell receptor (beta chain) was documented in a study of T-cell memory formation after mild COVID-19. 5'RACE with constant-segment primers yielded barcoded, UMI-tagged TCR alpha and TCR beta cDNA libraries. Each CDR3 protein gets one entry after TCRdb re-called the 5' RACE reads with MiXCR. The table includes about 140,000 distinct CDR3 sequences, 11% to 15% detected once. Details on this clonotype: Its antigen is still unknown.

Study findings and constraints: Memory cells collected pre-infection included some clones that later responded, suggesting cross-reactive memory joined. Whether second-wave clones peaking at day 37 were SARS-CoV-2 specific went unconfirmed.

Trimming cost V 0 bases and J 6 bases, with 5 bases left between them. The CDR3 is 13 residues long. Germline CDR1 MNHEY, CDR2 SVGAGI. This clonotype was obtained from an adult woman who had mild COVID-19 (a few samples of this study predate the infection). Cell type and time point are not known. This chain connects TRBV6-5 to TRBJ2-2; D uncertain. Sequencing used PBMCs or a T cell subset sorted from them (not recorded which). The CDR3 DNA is TGTGCCAGCAGTTACTCGACACCCGGGGAGCTGTTTTTT. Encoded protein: CASSYSTPGELFF.